The 2 T cell receptor beta chains below were found in one sample sequenced in a study of OX40 agonist ivuxolimab in advanced cancers. TCRdb's table, derived via immunoSEQ multiplex PCR, lists solely in-frame clones and lacks some. The top ten hold approximately 1.8% of the sample, which has tens of thousands of clones, 85% to 90% seen once. This sample comprised CD4+ or CD8+ T cells sorted from blood, obtained in a trial of the OX40 agonist ivuxolimab. These receptor sequences come from an adult with an advanced solid tumor such as melanoma, head and neck, liver or kidney cancer.

The chain couples TRBV4-1 to TRBJ2-3; 11 nucleotides agree with TRBD1. Per the germline V gene, CDR1 is MGHRA and CDR2 is YSYEKL. V lost 6 bases to trimming and J lost 4 bases; unmatched junction nucleotides: 9. This CDR3 has 16 amino acids. The CDR3 DNA is TGCGCCAGCAGTTCCTGGGGGGGACAGGGGGCAGATACGCAGTATTTT. Translating it yields CASSSWGGQGADTQYF.

The chain links TRBV7-2 to TRBJ1-4, with 8 bases lining up with TRBD1. The trim removed 5 bases at V and 8 bases at J, leaving 7 bases unmatched. Per germline, CDR1 SGHTA and CDR2 FQGNSA. The CDR3 length is 14 residues. The CDR3 protein is CASSQDRVGEKLFF. The CDR3 nucleotides read TGTGCCAGCAGCCAGGACAGGGTCGGGGAAAAACTGTTTTTT.